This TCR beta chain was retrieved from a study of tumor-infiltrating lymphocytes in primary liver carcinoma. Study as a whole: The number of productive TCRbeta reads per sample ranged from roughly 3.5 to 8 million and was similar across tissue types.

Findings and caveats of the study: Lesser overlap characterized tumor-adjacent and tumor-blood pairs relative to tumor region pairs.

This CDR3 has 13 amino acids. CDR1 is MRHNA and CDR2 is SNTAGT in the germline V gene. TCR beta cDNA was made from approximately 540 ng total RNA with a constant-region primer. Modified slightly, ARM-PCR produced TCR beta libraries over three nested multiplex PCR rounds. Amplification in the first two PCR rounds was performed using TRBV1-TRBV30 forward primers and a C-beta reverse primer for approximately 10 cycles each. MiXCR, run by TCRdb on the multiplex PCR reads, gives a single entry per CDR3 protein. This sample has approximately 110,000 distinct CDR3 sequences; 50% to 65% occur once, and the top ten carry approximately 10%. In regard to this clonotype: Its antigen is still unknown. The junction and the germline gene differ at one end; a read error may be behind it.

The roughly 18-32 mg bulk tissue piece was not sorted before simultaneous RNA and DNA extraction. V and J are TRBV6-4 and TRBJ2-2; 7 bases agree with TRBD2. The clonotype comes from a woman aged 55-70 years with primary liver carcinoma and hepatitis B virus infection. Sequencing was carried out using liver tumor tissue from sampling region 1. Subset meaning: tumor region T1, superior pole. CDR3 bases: TGTGCCAGCAGTGATACGTCGTCGCGGGAGCCGTTTTTT. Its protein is CASSDTSSREPFF.